A selection of T cell receptor beta chains follows, all from one sample in a study of T-cell reconstitution after alpha-beta-depleted transplantation in children. TCRdb used MiXCR to reprocess the PCR reads, holding one entry per CDR3 protein. The sample contains hundreds of thousands of distinct CDR3 sequences, approximately 29% of which appear only once. The sample consisted of PBMCs from the stem cell graft donor, taken from the stem cell graft. Every receptor here comes from a human donor who donated a stem cell graft to a child with aplastic anemia. CDR3s include the opening cysteine and the closing phenylalanine or tryptophan. The D gene is left open where the match is weak. The size of a clone is reported for some rows only, either as once, few or many, or as a class for expanded clones.

len,d_gene,j_gene,abundance,v_gene,CDR3nt,CDR3aa
16,.,TRBJ2-7,.,TRBV15,TGTGCCACCAACAGAGTACCGGCTTTAAGCTCCTACGAGCAGTACTTC,CATNRVPALSSYEQYF
12,.,TRBJ2-5,.,TRBV20-1,TGCAGTGCTGTGGGGTCCGCCGAGACCCAGTACTTC,CSAVGSAETQYF
15,TRBD1,TRBJ2-1,few,TRBV29-1,TGCAGCGTTGAGAGAGAGGACAGGGGTTACAATGAGCAGTTCTTC,CSVEREDRGYNEQFF
15,TRBD1,TRBJ1-2,.,TRBV9,TGTGCCAGCAGCGTAGAGAACAGGGGTCACTATGGCTACACCTTC,CASSVENRGHYGYTF
13,.,TRBJ2-7,few,TRBV25-1,TGTGCCACCTTGTGGAGGTGTCAGCACGAGCAGTACTTC,CATLWRCQHEQYF
17,.,TRBJ1-5,.,TRBV23-1,TGCGCCAGCAGTCATCAGACCCGGATCGATAGCAATCAGCCCCAGCATTTT,CASSHQTRIDSNQPQHF
13,.,TRBJ1-5,.,TRBV20-1,TGCAGTGCTGGATGGGAAGGGGGGGTGACCCAGCATTTT,CSAGWEGGVTQHF
15,.,TRBJ2-1,.,TRBV3-1,TGTGCCAGCAGCCAAGAGGGAAAAGGGTACAATGAGCAGTTCTTC,CASSQEGKGYNEQFF
13,.,TRBJ2-2,.,TRBV19,TGTGCCAGTAGTATGATGGGGACCGGGGAGCTGTTTTTT,CASSMMGTGELFF
17,.,TRBJ1-5,.,TRBV23-1,TGCGCCAGCAGTCAACCTAAACCGGGACTCAAAAATCAGCCCCAGCATTTT,CASSQPKPGLKNQPQHF
15,.,TRBJ2-5,.,TRBV4-3,TGCGCCAGCAGCCAAGAGAGAGGGGTTGGCGAGACCCAGTACTTC,CASSQERGVGETQYF
17,.,TRBJ1-5,.,TRBV28,TGTGCCAGCAGCCTGATGGGGCTCCAATCTCTCAATCAGCCCCAGCATTTT,CASSLMGLQSLNQPQHF
16,TRBD2,TRBJ2-7,.,TRBV7-9,TGTGCCAGCAGCTTAGGGCTAGCGGGTCACTCCTACGAGCAGTACTTC,CASSLGLAGHSYEQYF
15,TRBD1,TRBJ2-5,few,TRBV6-5,TGTGCCAGCAGTTACTTGAGGACAGGAGGAGAGACCCAGTACTTC,CASSYLRTGGETQYF
13,.,TRBJ1-4,.,TRBV12-3/TRBV12-4,TGTGCCAGCAGTGGAGGGGCAAGGGAAAAACTGTTTTTT,CASSGGAREKLFF
12,.,TRBJ1-5,few,TRBV6-6,TGTGCCAGCAGTGAGAGCAATCAGCCCCAGCATTTT,CASSESNQPQHF
14,TRBD1,TRBJ2-1,.,TRBV7-2,TGTGCCAGCAGCTTAGGGGACAGGGTGGCTGAGCAGTTCTTC,CASSLGDRVAEQFF
14,.,TRBJ2-1,many,TRBV5-6,TGTGCCAGCAGCTTGGGGTGGGCCCCCAATGAGCAGTTCTTC,CASSLGWAPNEQFF
15,TRBD1,TRBJ1-6,.,TRBV6-5,TGTGCCAGCAGTTACTCGAACAGGGGAAATTCACCCCTCCACTTT,CASSYSNRGNSPLHF
15,TRBD2,TRBJ2-1,many,TRBV20-1,TGCAGTGCTAGACCGGGACTAGCCGTGGTGAATGAGCAGTTCTTC,CSARPGLAVVNEQFF
16,.,TRBJ1-5,few,TRBV12-3/TRBV12-4,TGTGCCAGCAGTTTCCAGGGGCAATATAGCAATCAGCCCCAGCATTTT,CASSFQGQYSNQPQHF
11,.,TRBJ2-7,.,TRBV10-3,TGTGCCATCAGCTCAGGGAGCGAGCAGTACTTC,CAISSGSEQYF
13,TRBD1,TRBJ1-3,.,TRBV5-4,TGTGCCAGCAGCTTGGATTATGGGGACAGGACCACCTTT,CASSLDYGDRTTF
15,.,TRBJ2-4,few,TRBV6-1,TGTGCCAGCAGTGCCTACAGGGATCCCAAAAACATTCAGTACTTC,CASSAYRDPKNIQYF
15,.,TRBJ2-1,few,TRBV5-6,TGTGCCAGCAGACTAGGGTCCCGGTCCTACAATGAGCAGTTCTTC,CASRLGSRSYNEQFF
14,.,TRBJ2-7,.,TRBV27,TGTGCCAGCAGTGTCCAGGGAGGTAAGAACGAGCAGTACTTC,CASSVQGGKNEQYF
12,.,TRBJ2-1,.,TRBV3-1,TGTGCCAGCAGCCCCGGGGTTTGGGAGCAGTTCTTC,CASSPGVWEQFF
16,TRBD1,TRBJ1-3,many,TRBV6-1,TGTGCCAGCAGTAAAAACACCGGGACAGGAGGGAACACCATATATTTT,CASSKNTGTGGNTIYF
16,TRBD1,TRBJ2-4,few,TRBV5-6,TGTGCCAGCAGCTTAGGCCAGGGGGCATTCAAAAACATTCAGTACTTC,CASSLGQGAFKNIQYF
15,.,TRBJ1-6,.,TRBV5-4,TGTGCCAGCAGCATCGGGTCGATAGTTAATTCACCCCTCCACTTT,CASSIGSIVNSPLHF
18,TRBD2,TRBJ2-2,many,TRBV4-2,TGTGCCAGCAGCCAGAATCCCCAGGGGACTAGCGGCACCGGGGAGCTGTTTTTT,CASSQNPQGTSGTGELFF
11,.,TRBJ2-1,.,TRBV5-1,TGCGCCAGCAGCTTCTCAGGGGCCCTCCTCTTC,CASSFSGALLF
14,TRBD1,TRBJ1-5,.,TRBV20-1,TGCAGTGCTAGGAAACAGGGGGCGGCTCAGCCCCAGCATTTT,CSARKQGAAQPQHF
16,TRBD2,TRBJ2-1,few,TRBV29-1,TGCAGCGCCACCAGTCTAGCGGGGCGAACGTGGAATGAGCAGTTCTTC,CSATSLAGRTWNEQFF
15,TRBD1,TRBJ2-2,.,TRBV4-1,TGCGCCAGCAGCCGAGGGACAGGAACCACCGGGGAGCTGTTTTTT,CASSRGTGTTGELFF
17,TRBD2,TRBJ2-5,once,TRBV24-1,TGTGCCACCAGTGATCAGACTAGCGGGAGGGCCCGAGAGACCCAGTACTTC,CATSDQTSGRARETQYF
16,TRBD1,TRBJ1-4,few,TRBV7-8,TGTGCCAGCAGCTTAAGACAGGGGCTGTCGAATGAAAAACTGTTTTTT,CASSLRQGLSNEKLFF